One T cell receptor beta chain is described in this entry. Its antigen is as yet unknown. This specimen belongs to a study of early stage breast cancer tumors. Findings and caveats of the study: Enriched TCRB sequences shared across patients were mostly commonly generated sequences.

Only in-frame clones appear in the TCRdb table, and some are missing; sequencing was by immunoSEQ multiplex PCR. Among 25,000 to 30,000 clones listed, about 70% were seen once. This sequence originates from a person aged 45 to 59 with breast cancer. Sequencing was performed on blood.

DNA for the CDR3: TGCGCCAGCAGTGACCCGGGAGAAGAGACCCAGTACTTC. It is translated as CASSDPGEETQYF. The chain links TRBV10-1 to TRBJ2-5; possible D gene TRBD2, 6 bases. The CDR3 is 13 amino acids. V was cut by 3 bases and J by 3 bases, with 8 bases left in between. Germline V gene lookup returns CDR1 WNHNN and CDR2 SYGVQD (reference sequence).